What follows are 30 T cell receptor beta chains derived from one specimen sequenced in a study of blood T cell repertoires in COVID-19. Assay: immunoSEQ multiplex PCR; the TCRdb copy retains only in-frame clones and omits some. The data show hundreds of thousands of clones, around nine tenths seen once. The specimen sequenced was PBMCs or T cells enriched from blood (not recorded which). The receptor set was obtained from a woman aged 35 to 49 who had recovered from COVID-19.

V usage is TRBV5-4 and J usage is TRBJ2-4, with 8 nucleotides matching TRBD1. The germline CDR1 and CDR2 sequences are SGHNT and YYREEE (reference sequence). This CDR3 is 13 amino acids long. Trimming took 3 bases from V and 8 from J; bases not matched to a gene: 4. Here the CDR3 DNA reads TGTGCCAGCAGCTCGACAGGGGAGGACATTCAGTACTTC. Its protein is CASSSTGEDIQYF.

This rearrangement joins TRBV6-5 to TRBJ2-7; 8 bases agree with TRBD1. The CDR3 contains 13 residues. V gave up 7 bases and J gave up 5 bases; unmatched junction bases: 7. CDR1 and CDR2 from the germline V gene are MNHEY and SVGAGI. The CDR3 sequence is CASTGQGTNEQYF. The CDR3 DNA follows: TGTGCCAGCACCGGACAGGGAACTAACGAGCAGTACTTC.

This clone came up once. This chain links TRBV11-3 with TRBJ2-3; D gene uncertain. Germline CDR1 SGHNT, CDR2 YENEEA. This CDR3 spans 15 amino acids. Between the trimmed V and J ends, which lost 5 bases and 5 bases, there was a span of 17 bases. The CDR3 spells CASSRRGPAGDTQYF. The CDR3 nucleotides read TGTGCCAGCAGCCGGCGTGGTCCGGCAGGAGATACGCAGTATTTT.

J is TRBJ2-1 and V is TRBV7-8; no clear D gene. Trimming cost V 1 base and J 1 base, with 8 bases left between them. In germline, CDR1 is SGHVS, CDR2 FQNEAQ. This CDR3 has 15 residues. CDR3 sequence (DNA): TGTGCCAGCAGCTTAGGTAGTCCGTCCTACAATGAGCAGTTCTTC. Translating it yields CASSLGSPSYNEQFF. The variable domain in full, with the rest retrieved from reference TRBV7-8 and TRBJ2-1, is GAGVSQSPRYKVAKRGQDVALRCDPISGHVSLFWYQQALGQGPEFLTYFQNEAQLDKSGLPSDRFFAERPEGSVSTLKIQRTQQEDSAVYLCASSLGSPSYNEQFFGPGTRLTVL.

V and J are TRBV19 and TRBJ2-7; no clear D gene. Germline loops: CDR1 LNHDA, CDR2 SQIVND (reference sequence). CDR3 length: 14 amino acids. The germline V and J ends were trimmed by 3 bases and 6 bases, with 15 bases remaining between them. In DNA, the CDR3 is TGTGCCAGTAGTATCCTGGGCGAGTTGAGCGAGCAGTACTTC. It yields the protein CASSILGELSEQYF.

This clone was counted a few times. The V call is TRBV12-5, the J call TRBJ2-7; 8 nucleotides align to TRBD2. CDR1 is LGHNT and CDR2 is FRNRAP in the germline V gene. V shed 7 bases, J shed 4 bases, and the junction held 9 bases outside the gene matches. This CDR3 has 14 residues. CDR3: CASVSAGGAYEQYF. CDR3 coding DNA: TGTGCTAGTGTCTCGGCGGGGGGCGCATACGAGCAGTACTTC.

As for this clone: The sample contains more than one DNA sequence encoding this CDR3. This chain uses TRBV24-1 with TRBJ2-3; D might be TRBD2 (6 bases). The CDR3 sequence is 15 residues long. Germline CDR1 and CDR2: KGHDR and SFDVKD. Trimming removed 1 base at V and 4 bases at J, with 11 bases between. In DNA, the CDR3 is TGTGCCACCAGTGATTTAGGAGGGGTCTCAGATACGCAGTATTTT. It translates to CATSDLGGVSDTQYF.

The chain links TRBV25-1 to TRBJ2-7, with TRBD1 matching 7 bases. From germline, CDR1 is MGHDK and CDR2 SYGVNS. There are 14 residues in the CDR3. J was trimmed by 6 bases and V by 5 bases; bases with no gene match: 10. CDR3 bases: TGTGCCAGCAGTATAGGGGTGAGGGGGCTCGAGCAGTACTTC. The encoded protein is CASSIGVRGLEQYF.

The chain has TRBV5-1 and TRBJ2-5; 8 bases map to TRBD2. Germline assignment: CDR1 SGHRS and CDR2 YFSETQ. The V and J ends lost 0 bases and 5 bases, in that order; junction bases with no gene match: 3. The CDR3 has 14 amino acids. The chain's CDR3 is CASSLVIAGETQYF. The CDR3 DNA sequence: TGCGCCAGCAGCTTGGTGATAGCGGGGGAGACCCAGTACTTC.

This clone was recorded once. The chain carries TRBV28 and TRBJ2-1, with D possibly matching TRBD2 (5 bases). The CDR3 has 15 residues. Germline V gene lookup returns CDR1 MDHEN and CDR2 SYDVKM. Deletions cut 6 bases from V and 0 bases from J, with 12 bases between. The CDR3 loop is CASRGAESSYNEQFF. CDR3 coding DNA: TGTGCCAGCAGGGGAGCGGAAAGCTCCTACAATGAGCAGTTCTTC.

J is TRBJ2-2 and V is TRBV19, with D possibly being TRBD2 (5 bases). CDR1 and CDR2 from the germline V gene are LNHDA and SQIVND (reference sequence). Trimming pared 1 base from V and 0 bases from J, leaving 12 bases between. The CDR3 spans 17 residues. CDR3: CASSIGAAGANTGELFF. The CDR3 DNA reads TGTGCCAGTAGTATAGGGGCGGCGGGCGCGAACACCGGGGAGCTGTTTTTT.

J is TRBJ1-5 and V is TRBV3-1 (or the pseudogene TRBV3-2); 7 positions match TRBD1. The CDR3 is made up of 14 amino acids. V lost 1 base to trimming and J lost 5 bases; unmatched junction nucleotides: 2. CDR1 is LGHDT and CDR2 is YNNKEL in the germline V gene (reference sequence). The CDR3 region has the DNA TGTGCCAGCAGCCAAGGACAGGGCGATCAGCCCCAGCATTTT. It codes for CASSQGQGDQPQHF.

The chain has TRBV18 and TRBJ1-2; 7 bases match TRBD1. With 1 base clipped from V and 8 bases from J, the junction kept 7 bases outside the gene matches. The length of the CDR3 is 14 residues. The germline CDR1 and CDR2 sequences are KGHSH and LQKENI. The CDR3 sequence is CASSPREGAPGYTF. CDR3 bases: TGTGCCAGCTCACCACGCGAGGGGGCGCCGGGCTACACCTTC.

This clone was detected once. This rearrangement joins TRBV18 to TRBJ2-2, with a tentative D call TRBD1 (5 bases). Trimming took off 3 bases at V and 5 bases at J, with 10 bases between the two ends. The CDR3 covers 14 residues. Germline V gives CDR1 KGHSH, CDR2 LQKENI. In DNA, the CDR3 is TGTGCCAGCTCACCTGAACAGGATACCGGGGAGCTGTTTTTT. Residues: CASSPEQDTGELFF.

The rearrangement links TRBV4-2 to TRBJ2-7; 8 nucleotides line up with TRBD2. CDR1 and CDR2 from the germline V gene are LGHNA and YNFKEQ. The length of the CDR3 is 16 residues. V lost 1 base to trimming and J lost 3 bases; unmatched junction nucleotides: 8. CDR3 sequence reads: CASSQALAASFYEQYF. The CDR3 DNA reads as TGTGCCAGCAGCCAAGCACTAGCGGCGTCCTTCTACGAGCAGTACTTC.

The chain links TRBV7-3 to TRBJ2-7; D is possibly TRBD2 (6 bases). The CDR3 covers 12 residues. The V end lost 3 bases, the J end lost 6 bases, and 9 bases lay between the germline ends. Germline V gene lookup returns CDR1 SGHTA and CDR2 FQGTGA. The CDR3, as DNA: TGTGCCAGCAGCTTGTTGGGGGGCGAGCAGTACTTC. It codes for CASSLLGGEQYF.

V and J are TRBV3-1 (or the pseudogene TRBV3-2) and TRBJ2-1; the D gene is possibly TRBD1 (6 bases). Germline CDR1 is LGHDT and CDR2 is YNNKEL (reference sequence). The CDR3 consists of 18 residues. V dropped 0 bases and J dropped 4 bases, with 19 bases sitting between them. CDR3 in DNA: TGTGCCAGCAGCCAAGATCTTGAAGGGACAAGAATTTACAATGAGCAGTTCTTC. Protein product: CASSQDLEGTRIYNEQFF.

This clone was detected only a few times. The V and J genes are TRBV5-1 and TRBJ2-2, with TRBD2 matching 8 bases. Germline values: CDR1 SGHRS, CDR2 YFSETQ. The CDR3 loop spans 17 amino acids. V shed 4 bases, J shed 8 bases, and the junction held 16 bases outside the gene matches. The CDR3 loop is CASSPNYGTGGQGELFF. CDR3 DNA: TGCGCCAGCAGCCCCAACTACGGAACGGGGGGGCAGGGGGAGCTGTTTTTT. The full variable domain, in which reference TRBV5-1 and TRBJ2-2 provide the parts outside the CDR3, is KAGVTQTPRYLIKTRGQQVTLSCSPISGHRSVSWYQQTPGQGLQFLFEYFSETQRNKGNFPGRFSGRQFSNSRSEMNVSTLELGDSALYLCASSPNYGTGGQGELFFGEGSRLTVL.

The genes are TRBV3-1 (or the pseudogene TRBV3-2) and TRBJ1-3; no clear D gene. This CDR3 region has 13 residues. V lost 1 base to trimming and J lost 4 bases, with 5 bases between them. Germline values: CDR1 LGHDT, CDR2 YNNKEL (reference sequence). The CDR3 loop is CASSQGAGNTIYF. The CDR3, as DNA: TGTGCCAGCAGCCAAGGGGCAGGAAACACCATATATTTT.

This chain connects TRBV19 to TRBJ2-6; 9 bases align to TRBD1. V was clipped by 5 bases and J by 1 base; unmatched bases: 3. CDR1 and CDR2 from the germline V gene are LNHDA and SQIVND (reference sequence). This CDR3 has 16 amino acids. CDR3 region: CASSLTGGSGANVLTF. The CDR3, as DNA: TGTGCCAGTAGTTTGACAGGGGGATCTGGGGCCAACGTCCTGACTTTC.

In DNA, the CDR3 is TGCGCCAGCAGCCAAATGGGCACCGCGGGGGGCGGGGAGCTGTTTTTT. Translated: CASSQMGTAGGGELFF. The V call is TRBV4-3, the J call TRBJ2-2, with TRBD2 matching over 8 bases. The CDR3 has 16 residues. CDR1 is LGHNA, CDR2 YSLEER, per germline. With V trimmed by 2 bases and J by 7 bases, 9 bases remained unmatched.

This clone was observed once. The chain couples TRBV10-3 to TRBJ2-1, with a tentative D call TRBD2 (5 bases). Germline V gives CDR1 ENHRY, CDR2 SYGVKD. With 7 bases removed from V and 10 bases from J, the gap between germline ends came to 14 bases. The CDR3 has 12 amino acids. The CDR3 protein is CAINSVNSEQFF. CDR3 bases: TGTGCCATCAATAGCGTAAATTCGGAGCAGTTCTTC.

V gene TRBV24-1 combines with J gene TRBJ1-4, with unresolved D. The V and J ends lost 10 bases and 10 bases respectively, with 21 bases between them. Germline V gene lookup returns CDR1 KGHDR and CDR2 SFDVKD. There are 14 residues in the CDR3. The CDR3 sequence is CATASTPAGGKLFF. As DNA, the CDR3 is TGTGCCACAGCCTCGACCCCAGCGGGTGGAAAACTGTTTTTT.

Comment on this clone: Other DNA sequences in the sample encode the same CDR3. The chain recombines TRBV9 with TRBJ2-3; 7 bases match TRBD2. The V gene end was trimmed by 0 bases and the J gene end by 2 bases; junction bases not matched to a gene: 6. The CDR3 sequence is 16 residues long. The germline V gene encodes CDR1 SGDLS and CDR2 YYNGEE. The chain's CDR3 is CASSVAGREDTDTQYF. In DNA form, the CDR3 reads TGTGCCAGCAGCGTAGCGGGGAGGGAGGACACAGATACGCAGTATTTT.

J is TRBJ2-5 and V is TRBV7-9, with 10 nucleotides matching TRBD2. CDR1 and CDR2 from the germline V gene are SEHNR and FQNEAQ (reference sequence). CDR3 length: 16 amino acids. Losses at the gene ends were 3 bases for V and 2 bases for J; bases not matched to a gene: 6. The CDR3 DNA is TGTGCCAGCAGCTTGGGAGGACTAGCGGAGCAAGAGACCCAGTACTTC. Its protein product is CASSLGGLAEQETQYF.

The rearrangement uses TRBV6-6 and TRBJ2-2, with D uncertain. This CDR3 contains 14 residues. CDR1 is MNHNY, CDR2 SVGAGI, per germline (reference sequence). Trimming shortened V by 0 bases and J by 5 bases, and 7 bases separated the two germline ends. The CDR3: CASSYSYLTGELFF. In nucleotides, the CDR3 is TGTGCCAGCAGTTACTCTTACCTAACCGGGGAGCTGTTTTTT.

The chain employs TRBV7-9 and TRBJ2-1; TRBD2 is a possible D gene (5 bases). This CDR3 contains 13 residues. Trimming removed 2 bases at V and 6 bases at J, with 8 bases between. CDR1 is SEHNR and CDR2 is FQNEAQ in the germline V gene (reference sequence). The CDR3 loop is CASSLTEANEQFF. The CDR3 nucleotides read TGTGCCAGCAGCTTAACGGAGGCCAATGAGCAGTTCTTC.

This rearrangement joins TRBV5-8 to TRBJ1-1; TRBD1 matches at 8 bases. The CDR3 is made up of 15 amino acids. V gave up 0 bases and J gave up 6 bases; unmatched junction bases: 7. CDR1 and CDR2 from the germline V gene are SGHTS and YDEGEE. The CDR3 DNA follows: TGTGCCAGCAGCTTGGGTCAGGGGGCGATATCTGAAGCTTTCTTT. As protein: CASSLGQGAISEAFF.

The rearrangement uses TRBV15 and TRBJ2-5; TRBD1 matches at 8 bases. V gave up 3 bases and J gave up 2 bases; unmatched junction bases: 8. The germline V gene has CDR1 LNHNV and CDR2 YYDKDF (reference sequence). CDR3 length equals 16 residues. DNA for the CDR3: TGTGCCACCAGCAGCGGGACAGGAAAGGGTCAAGAGACCCAGTACTTC. Encoded protein: CATSSGTGKGQETQYF.

The chain combines TRBV7-2 with TRBJ2-7; the D gene is possibly TRBD2 (6 bases). The CDR3 is 13 residues long. Trimming took off 10 bases at V and 4 bases at J, with 17 bases between the two ends. The germline V gene encodes CDR1 SGHTA and CDR2 FQGNSA. In DNA form, the CDR3 reads TGTGCCACTCGTCTAGCGATGCTGTACGAGCAGTACTTC. It is translated as CATRLAMLYEQYF.